The rows below give T cell receptor beta chains drawn from one sample of a study of blood T cell repertoires in COVID-19. Method: immunoSEQ multiplex PCR; TCRdb's copy keeps in-frame clones and lacks some. The repertoire holds around 280,000 clones, about 90% seen once, with approximately 10% in the top ten. Material: peripheral blood. The receptors come from a woman aged 25-40 years with COVID-19, enrolled during active disease. The CDR3 runs from the conserved cysteine through the conserved F or W. The order of the fields is V gene, clone size, D gene, J gene, CDR3 protein, CDR3 DNA. The D gene is left open where the match is weak. Not every row has a clone size; where given, it reads once, few, many or a size class.

>TRBV19|.|.|TRBJ1-1
CATESLGNTEAFF
TGTGCCACCGAGTCCCTTGGGAACACTGAAGCTTTCTTT
>TRBV5-8|.|TRBD1|TRBJ1-6
CAAPPDRDDSPLHF
TGTGCCGCTCCGCCGGACAGGGATGATTCACCCCTCCACTTT
>TRBV30|.|.|TRBJ2-7
CASPRVGSSYEQYF
TGTGCCTCTCCGAGGGTGGGTAGCTCCTACGAGCAGTACTTC
>TRBV5-1|.|TRBD2|TRBJ2-3
CASRSGLAGVIDTQYF
TGCGCCAGCAGGTCGGGACTAGCGGGAGTTATAGATACGCAGTATTTT
>TRBV28|.|TRBD1|TRBJ1-2
CASSSPGGSHYGYTF
TGTGCCAGCAGTTCCCCAGGGGGATCTCACTATGGCTACACCTTC
>TRBV11-3|.|TRBD1|TRBJ2-2
CASSPGQGAIGELFF
TGTGCCAGCAGCCCTGGACAGGGGGCGATCGGGGAGCTGTTTTTT
>TRBV15|.|.|TRBJ2-1
CATSRDYGGSYNEQFF
TGTGCCACCAGCAGAGATTACGGGGGCTCCTACAATGAGCAGTTCTTC
>TRBV30|.|.|TRBJ2-7
CAWSQHAYEQYF
TGTGCCTGGAGTCAACACGCATACGAGCAGTACTTC
>TRBV7-9|.|TRBD1|TRBJ1-2
CASTSRDREDGYTF
TGTGCCAGCACCTCCCGGGACAGGGAAGATGGCTACACCTTC
>TRBV29-1|.|TRBD1|TRBJ2-7
CSVENPTGGTYEQYF
TGCAGCGTTGAAAACCCCACAGGGGGTACCTACGAGCAGTACTTC
>TRBV5-5|few|.|TRBJ2-7
CASSLSGMYEQYF
TGTGCCAGCAGCTTGTCAGGGATGTACGAGCAGTACTTC
>TRBV30|.|TRBD2|TRBJ2-3
CAWTPGLAGVITDTQYF
TGTGCCTGGACCCCGGGACTAGCGGGAGTTATCACAGATACGCAGTATTTT
>TRBV2|few|.|TRBJ1-1
CARGSGGGTEAFF
TGTGCCCGGGGGTCCGGGGGAGGCACTGAAGCTTTCTTT
>TRBV6-5|.|TRBD1|TRBJ2-7
CASSPGTVYEQYF
TGTGCCAGCAGTCCAGGGACAGTCTACGAGCAGTACTTC
>TRBV11-2|.|TRBD1|TRBJ1-2
CASSLETGGSYTF
TGTGCCAGCAGCTTAGAGACAGGGGGATCCTACACCTTC
>TRBV7-8|.|TRBD1|TRBJ1-5
CASSLQGASNQPQHF
TGTGCCAGCAGCTTACAGGGGGCGAGCAATCAGCCCCAGCATTTT
>TRBV15|.|TRBD2|TRBJ2-3
CATSPIGTGTSGLTDTQYF
TGTGCCACCAGCCCTATAGGGACCGGGACTAGCGGCCTCACAGATACGCAGTATTTT
>TRBV7-3|.|.|TRBJ1-6
CASSLSPYMSPLHF
TGTGCCAGCAGCCTAAGTCCCTATATGTCACCCCTCCACTTT
>TRBV5-1|.|.|TRBJ2-7
CASSLPVTYEQYF
TGCGCCAGCAGCTTGCCCGTAACCTACGAGCAGTACTTC
>TRBV10-3|once|TRBD1|TRBJ1-1
CAIRKRSGTGTIPEAFF
TGTGCCATCAGGAAGCGTTCCGGGACAGGGACTATCCCTGAAGCTTTCTTT
>TRBV5-4|.|TRBD1|TRBJ2-6
CASSLGQGNSGANVLTF
TGTGCCAGCAGCCTGGGACAGGGAAACTCTGGGGCCAACGTCCTGACTTTC
>TRBV2|.|TRBD1|TRBJ1-5
CASGGTGNQPQHF
TGTGCCAGCGGTGGGACAGGCAATCAGCCCCAGCATTTT
>TRBV4-1|.|TRBD2|TRBJ2-5
CASSQDRGSGTQETQYF
TGCGCCAGCAGCCAAGATAGGGGTAGCGGGACTCAAGAGACCCAGTACTTC
>TRBV27|.|.|TRBJ1-5
CASSLGQFYQPQHF
TGTGCCAGCAGTTTAGGACAGTTCTATCAGCCCCAGCATTTT
>TRBV3-1/TRBV3-2|.|TRBD2|TRBJ2-7
CASSLAGDYYEQYF
TGTGCCAGCAGCTTAGCGGGAGATTACTACGAGCAGTACTTC